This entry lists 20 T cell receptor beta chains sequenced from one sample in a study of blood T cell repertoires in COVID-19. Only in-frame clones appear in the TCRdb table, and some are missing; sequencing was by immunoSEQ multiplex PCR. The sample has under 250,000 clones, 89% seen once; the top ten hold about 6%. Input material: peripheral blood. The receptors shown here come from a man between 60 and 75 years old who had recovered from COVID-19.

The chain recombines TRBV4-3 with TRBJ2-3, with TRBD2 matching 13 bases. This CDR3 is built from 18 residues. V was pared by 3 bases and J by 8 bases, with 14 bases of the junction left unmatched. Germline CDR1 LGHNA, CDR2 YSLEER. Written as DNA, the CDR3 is TGCGCCAGCAGCCAGGAACTAGCGGGAGGGCCTCAGGGAGGTACGCAGTATTTT. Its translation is CASSQELAGGPQGGTQYF.

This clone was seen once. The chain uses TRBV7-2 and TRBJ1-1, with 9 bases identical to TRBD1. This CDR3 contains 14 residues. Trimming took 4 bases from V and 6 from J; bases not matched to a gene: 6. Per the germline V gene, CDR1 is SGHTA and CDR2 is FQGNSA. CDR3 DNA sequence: TGTGCCAGCAGCTGGGGGGACAGGGTTTCTGAAGCTTTCTTT. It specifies CASSWGDRVSEAFF.

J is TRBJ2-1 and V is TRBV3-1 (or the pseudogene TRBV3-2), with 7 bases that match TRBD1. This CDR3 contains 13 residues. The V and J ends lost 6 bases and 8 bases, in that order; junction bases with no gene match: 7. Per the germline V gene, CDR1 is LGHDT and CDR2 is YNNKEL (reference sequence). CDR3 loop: CASRRQGVYEQFF. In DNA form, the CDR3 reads TGTGCCAGCAGAAGACAGGGTGTTTATGAGCAGTTCTTC.

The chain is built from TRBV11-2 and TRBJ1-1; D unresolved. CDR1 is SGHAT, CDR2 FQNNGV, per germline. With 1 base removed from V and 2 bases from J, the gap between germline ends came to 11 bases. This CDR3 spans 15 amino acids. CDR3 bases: TGTGCCAGCAGCTTAGGGCCGGGGTTAAACACTGAAGCTTTCTTT. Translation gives CASSLGPGLNTEAFF.

The CDR3 DNA follows: TGTGCCAGCAGCCTTTTCCTAGTAGCGGGAGGGGGGAATGAGCAGTTCTTC. It is translated as CASSLFLVAGGGNEQFF. This chain links TRBV28 with TRBJ2-1; 11 nucleotides line up with TRBD2. Germline V gene data show CDR1 as MDHEN and CDR2 as SYDVKM. Unmatched junction bases numbered 14, after V lost 6 bases and J lost 7 bases. The CDR3 covers 17 residues.

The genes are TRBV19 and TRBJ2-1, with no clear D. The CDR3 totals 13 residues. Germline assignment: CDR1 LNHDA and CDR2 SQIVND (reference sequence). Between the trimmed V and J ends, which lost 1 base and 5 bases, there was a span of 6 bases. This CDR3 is CASSIGFNNEQFF. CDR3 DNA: TGTGCCAGTAGTATAGGTTTCAACAATGAGCAGTTCTTC.

The CDR3 spells CASSEVAGGPYEQYF. In nucleotides, the CDR3 is TGTGCCAGCAGTGAAGTTGCGGGAGGGCCCTACGAGCAGTACTTC. The chain combines TRBV6-1 with TRBJ2-7, with 9 bases fitting TRBD2. CDR3 length equals 15 residues. V dropped 1 base and J dropped 2; count of bases not matched to a gene: 3. CDR1 is MNHNS, CDR2 SASEGT, per germline.

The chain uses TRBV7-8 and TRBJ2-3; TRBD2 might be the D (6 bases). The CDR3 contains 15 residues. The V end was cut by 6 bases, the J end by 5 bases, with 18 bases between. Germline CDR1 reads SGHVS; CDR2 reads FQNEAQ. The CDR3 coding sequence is TGTGCCAGCAGGCCTTGGGTCGGGGAGGTAGATACGCAGTATTTT. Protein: CASRPWVGEVDTQYF.

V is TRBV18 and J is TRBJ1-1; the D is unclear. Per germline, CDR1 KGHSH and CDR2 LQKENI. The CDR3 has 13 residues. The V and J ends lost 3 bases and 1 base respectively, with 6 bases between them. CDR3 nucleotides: TGTGCCAGCTCACCTAGACAGAACACTGAAGCTTTCTTT. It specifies CASSPRQNTEAFF.

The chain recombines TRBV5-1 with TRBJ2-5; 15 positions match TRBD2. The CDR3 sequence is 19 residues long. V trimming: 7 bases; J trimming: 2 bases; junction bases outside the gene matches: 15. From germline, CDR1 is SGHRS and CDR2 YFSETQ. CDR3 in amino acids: CASGPSGTSGGPVQETQYF. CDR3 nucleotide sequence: TGCGCCAGCGGTCCCTCCGGGACTAGCGGGGGGCCGGTACAAGAGACCCAGTACTTC.

DNA for the CDR3: TGCAGTGCTGGAGGGAGGGCCAGTCAGTTCTTC. It yields the protein CSAGGRASQFF. The gene calls are TRBV20-1 and TRBJ2-1, with TRBD2 matching over 7 bases. The CDR3 runs 11 residues. Germline lookup yields CDR1 DFQATT and CDR2 SNEGSKA (reference sequence). V was pared by 5 bases and J by 13 bases, with 8 bases of the junction left unmatched.

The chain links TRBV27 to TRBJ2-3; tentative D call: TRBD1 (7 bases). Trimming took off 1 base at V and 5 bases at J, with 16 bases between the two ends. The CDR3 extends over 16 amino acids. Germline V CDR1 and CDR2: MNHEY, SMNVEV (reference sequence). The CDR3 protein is CASSLYGRGVLDTQYF. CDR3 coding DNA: TGTGCCAGCAGTTTATATGGCAGGGGGGTGTTAGATACGCAGTATTTT.

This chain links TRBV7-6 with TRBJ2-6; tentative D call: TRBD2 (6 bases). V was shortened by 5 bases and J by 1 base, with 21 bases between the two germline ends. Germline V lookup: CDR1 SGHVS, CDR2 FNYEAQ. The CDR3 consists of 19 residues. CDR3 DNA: TGTGCCAGCAGCCCCCTCTTTGGGGGACTTCGATCTGGGGCCAACGTCCTGACTTTC. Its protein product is CASSPLFGGLRSGANVLTF. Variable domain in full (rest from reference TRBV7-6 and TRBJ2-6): GAGVSQSPRYKVTKRGQDVALRCDPISGHVSLYWYRQALGQGPEFLTYFNYEAQQDKSGLPNDRFSAERPEGSISTLTIQRTEQRDSAMYRCASSPLFGGLRSGANVLTFGAGSRLTVL.

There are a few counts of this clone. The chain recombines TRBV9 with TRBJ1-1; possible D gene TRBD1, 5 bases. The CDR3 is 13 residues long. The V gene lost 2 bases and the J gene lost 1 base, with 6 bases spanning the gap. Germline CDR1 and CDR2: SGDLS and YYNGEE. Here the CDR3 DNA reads TGTGCCAGCAGCGTGCAGGGGAACACTGAAGCTTTCTTT. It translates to CASSVQGNTEAFF.

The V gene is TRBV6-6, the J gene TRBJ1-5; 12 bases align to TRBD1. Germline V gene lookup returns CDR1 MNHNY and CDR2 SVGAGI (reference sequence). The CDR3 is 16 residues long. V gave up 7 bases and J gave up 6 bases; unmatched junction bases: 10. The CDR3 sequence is CASTEPGQGARQPQHF. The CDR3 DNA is TGTGCCAGCACCGAACCGGGACAGGGGGCTCGTCAGCCCCAGCATTTT.

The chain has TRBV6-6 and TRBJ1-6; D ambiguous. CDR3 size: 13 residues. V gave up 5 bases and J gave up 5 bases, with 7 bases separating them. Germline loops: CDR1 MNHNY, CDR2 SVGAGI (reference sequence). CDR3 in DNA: TGTGCCAGCAGTAGCCAAGATAATTCACCCCTCCACTTT. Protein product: CASSSQDNSPLHF.

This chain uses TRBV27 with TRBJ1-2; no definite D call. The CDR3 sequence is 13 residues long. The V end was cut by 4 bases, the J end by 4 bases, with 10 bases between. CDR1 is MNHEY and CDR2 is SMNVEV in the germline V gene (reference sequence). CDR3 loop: CASSSGFSYGYTF. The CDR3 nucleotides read TGTGCCAGCAGTTCCGGGTTCTCCTATGGCTACACCTTC.

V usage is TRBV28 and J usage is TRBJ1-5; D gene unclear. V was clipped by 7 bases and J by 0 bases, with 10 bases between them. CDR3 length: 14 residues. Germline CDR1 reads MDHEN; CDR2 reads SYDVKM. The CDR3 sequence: CASNSIDSNQPQHF. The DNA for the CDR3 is TGTGCCAGCAATAGCATTGATAGCAATCAGCCCCAGCATTTT.

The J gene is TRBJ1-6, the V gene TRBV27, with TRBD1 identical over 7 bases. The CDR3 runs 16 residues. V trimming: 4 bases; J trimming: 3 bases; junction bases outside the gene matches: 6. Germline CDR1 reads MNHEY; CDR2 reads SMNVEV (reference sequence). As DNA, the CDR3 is TGTGCCAGCAGTTACGGGCCAGGGGGCTATAATTCACCCCTCCACTTT. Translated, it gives CASSYGPGGYNSPLHF.

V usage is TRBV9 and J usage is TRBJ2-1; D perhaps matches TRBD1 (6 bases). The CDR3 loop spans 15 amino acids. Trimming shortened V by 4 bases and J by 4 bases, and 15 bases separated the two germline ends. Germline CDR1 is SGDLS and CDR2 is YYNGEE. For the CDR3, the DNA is TGTGCCAGCAGCCGTGAGGGGGACCGGTACAATGAGCAGTTCTTC. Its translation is CASSREGDRYNEQFF.